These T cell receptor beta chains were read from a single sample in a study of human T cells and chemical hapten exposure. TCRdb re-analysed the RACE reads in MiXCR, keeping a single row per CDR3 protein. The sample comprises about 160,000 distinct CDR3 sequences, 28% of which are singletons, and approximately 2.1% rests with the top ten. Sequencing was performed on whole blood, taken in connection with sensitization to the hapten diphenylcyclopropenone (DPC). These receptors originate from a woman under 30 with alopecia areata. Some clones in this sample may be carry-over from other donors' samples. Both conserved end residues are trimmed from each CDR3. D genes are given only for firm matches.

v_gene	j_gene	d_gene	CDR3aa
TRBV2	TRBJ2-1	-	ASSEENEQF
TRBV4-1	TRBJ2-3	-	ASSQARDTDTQY
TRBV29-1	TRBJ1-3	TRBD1	SAGDRGLKSGNTIY
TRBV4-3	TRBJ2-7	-	ASSQGPQGIYEQY
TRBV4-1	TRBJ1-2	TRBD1	ASSLRTGAPYGYT
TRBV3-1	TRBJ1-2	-	ASSQGQRYGYT
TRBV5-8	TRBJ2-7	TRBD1	ASSTGTGSVVQY
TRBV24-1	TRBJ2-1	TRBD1	ATSDRGQGNEQF
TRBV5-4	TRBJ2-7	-	ASTDGTYEQY
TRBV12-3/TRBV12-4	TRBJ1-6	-	ASSFGVGSYNSPLH